The source of this T cell receptor (beta chain) is a study of control samples from healthy donors and cancer patients. The repertoire was sequenced with immunoSEQ multiplex PCR; TCRdb's copy has only in-frame clones and lacks some. The sample consists of about 130,000 clones, approximately 92% of them appearing once. Germline assignment: CDR1 LGHNA and CDR2 YNFKEQ. The CDR3 is 13 amino acids. Trimming left V 1 base short and J 5 bases short, with 7 bases between. Source material: PBMCs. The sequence derives from a man older than 75 with head and neck cancer. The chain recombines TRBV4-2 with TRBJ2-3, with D unclear. CDR3 amino acids: CASSQAPRDTQYF. DNA of the CDR3: TGTGCCAGCAGCCAAGCCCCGCGAGATACGCAGTATTTT.